Listed below are T cell receptor beta chains from one sample, sequenced in a study of blood T cell repertoires in COVID-19. Measured with immunoSEQ multiplex PCR; TCRdb has only the in-frame clones, and not every one. The data hold 200,000 to 250,000 clones, with approximately 80% observed a single time. Input material: peripheral blood. Source of these receptors: a woman aged 50 to 60 with acute or convalescent COVID-19. Each CDR3 is given with its conserved first and last residue. A D gene is named only where the DNA matches it firmly. Clone size is given for some rows only: seen once, a few or many times, or a class if the clone is expanded.

length	V	D	size	J	CDR3
14	TRBV19	NA	NA	TRBJ1-1	CASSRRSRRSEAFF
16	TRBV5-1	NA	NA	TRBJ1-4	CASSYEVGGVNEKLFF
18	TRBV28	NA	NA	TRBJ1-5	CATVPTGGGRHSNQPQHF
13	TRBV27	NA	NA	TRBJ2-1	CASSPGIYNEQFF
16	TRBV4-2	TRBD2	NA	TRBJ2-3	CASSQRLAGEADTQYF
14	TRBV28	TRBD1	NA	TRBJ1-2	CASRTGEINYGYTF
13	TRBV7-2	NA	few	TRBJ2-5	CASSTLRQETQYF
15	TRBV3-1/TRBV3-2	TRBD2	NA	TRBJ2-1	CASSASGVSYNEQFF
14	TRBV2	TRBD2	NA	TRBJ2-7	CASSDASGAYEQYF
14	TRBV2	NA	NA	TRBJ1-2	CASSEDRGISGYTF
15	TRBV5-1	TRBD2	once	TRBJ2-5	CASSLRTQRGETQYF
14	TRBV7-9	NA	NA	TRBJ2-7	CASSPPWGGNEQYF
13	TRBV11-2	NA	NA	TRBJ2-3	CASSMASTDTQYF
20	TRBV5-3	TRBD1	once	TRBJ1-2	CARSTRDRDPKPPSHYGYTF
14	TRBV28	TRBD2	NA	TRBJ2-5	CASSLIAGGETQYF
15	TRBV30	NA	NA	TRBJ2-3	CACPLSAAPTDTQYF
11	TRBV30	NA	NA	TRBJ1-1	CAWSPVTEAFF
14	TRBV18	NA	NA	TRBJ1-4	CASSGSTRGEKLFF
12	TRBV6-5	NA	NA	TRBJ2-1	CASSSIYNEQFF
13	TRBV6-5	TRBD1	NA	TRBJ1-2	CAANRGTNYGYTF
18	TRBV19	NA	NA	TRBJ2-4	CASSPWMGPALAKNIQYF
13	TRBV18	NA	NA	TRBJ1-2	CASSPADSYGYTF
15	TRBV19	TRBD1	NA	TRBJ1-2	CASSRASGGDYGYTF
15	TRBV11-3	NA	NA	TRBJ2-6	CASSLAGVGANVLTF
13	TRBV19	TRBD2	few	TRBJ2-7	CASRLADSYEQYF
12	TRBV30	NA	NA	TRBJ1-5	CAWSAHNQPQHF
16	TRBV11-2	TRBD1	once	TRBJ1-3	CASSLAGTGVGNTIYF
15	TRBV7-2	TRBD1	NA	TRBJ2-7	CASSPVGTGSYEQYF
18	TRBV3-1/TRBV3-2	TRBD1	NA	TRBJ2-7	CASSQERVWIEGQDEQYF
12	TRBV7-9	NA	NA	TRBJ2-5	CASSLDMETQYF
19	TRBV9	TRBD2	NA	TRBJ2-3	CASSVGNSGGAAGTDTQYF
17	TRBV19	TRBD2	once	TRBJ2-1	CASSIGASGTTYNEQFF
14	TRBV5-4	NA	NA	TRBJ1-1	CASSLWMEGSEAFF
14	TRBV27	TRBD2	NA	TRBJ2-5	CASRAGGPLETQYF
14	TRBV20-1	TRBD2	few	TRBJ2-1	CSASTAGGINEQFF
15	TRBV6-5	NA	NA	TRBJ2-2	CASMLNPQATGELFF
17	TRBV11-2	NA	NA	TRBJ1-4	CASSLGAQAPTNEKLFF
12	TRBV6-5	TRBD1	NA	TRBJ1-5	CASGQGNQPQHF
16	TRBV23-1	TRBD1	NA	TRBJ2-1	CASSQYTGGRYNEQFF
14	TRBV6-5	TRBD1	NA	TRBJ1-1	CASSYGTGVAEAFF
15	TRBV5-4	NA	NA	TRBJ1-5	CASSFGGMSNQPQHF
16	TRBV7-9	NA	NA	TRBJ1-1	CASSLGLARGWAEAFF
13	TRBV25-1	TRBD1	NA	TRBJ1-2	CASSERGGGGYTF
14	TRBV7-8	NA	NA	TRBJ1-2	CASSLAGRDYGYTF
13	TRBV27	TRBD1	NA	TRBJ1-2	CASSLSDRGGYTF
14	TRBV2	NA	NA	TRBJ1-1	CASTGHAMNTEAFF
12	TRBV30	NA	once	TRBJ1-5	CAWSRGTQPQHF
16	TRBV4-2	NA	NA	TRBJ1-4	CASSQDQVSTNEKLFF
13	TRBV12-3/TRBV12-4	TRBD1	NA	TRBJ1-5	CASSQGDNQPQHF
14	TRBV29-1	TRBD1	NA	TRBJ1-1	CSGQVVSMNTEAFF
14	TRBV28	TRBD1	NA	TRBJ1-6	CASSSRTGNSPLHF
15	TRBV19	NA	NA	TRBJ1-4	CASSIPRGVGEKLFF
13	TRBV3-1/TRBV3-2	NA	NA	TRBJ2-2	CASSVGLKGELFF
17	TRBV21-1	NA	NA	TRBJ1-1	CASSKARTGDGNTEAFF